This entry lists 29 T cell receptor beta chains sequenced from one sample in a study of T cell changes during pregnancy in multiple sclerosis (dated by TCRdb to about 2019). Library preparation was by the immunoSEQ multiplex PCR assay. TCRdb carries this immuneACCESS record with in-frame sequences only. Its versions omit some clonotypes, under half of them owing to an unresolved V gene in the studies checked, with the rest unexplained. This sample comprises approximately 100,000 clones, just over 90% of them detected only once. Around 3.2% of the sample is in the top ten clones. Sequencing was performed on peripheral blood, taken after pregnancy. Every receptor here comes from a female donor with multiple sclerosis, enrolled in a pregnancy study.

This clone was counted between two and nine times. This chain links TRBV27 with TRBJ1-2; 8 nucleotides line up with TRBD1. The V segment lost 5 bases and the J segment 5 bases; nucleotides outside the gene matches: 4. The CDR3 extends over 13 amino acids. Germline V gene sequence: CDR1 MNHEY, CDR2 SMNVEV (reference sequence). The DNA of the CDR3 is TGTGCCAGCAGTCATGGGACAGGATATGGCTACACCTTC. It codes for CASSHGTGYGYTF.

This clone was counted a single time. J is TRBJ1-1 and V is TRBV6-1; D is unclear. The V end lost 4 bases, the J end lost 6 bases, and 12 bases lay between the germline ends. Germline assignment: CDR1 MNHNS and CDR2 SASEGT. The CDR3 totals 13 residues. The CDR3, as DNA: TGTGCCAGCAGTGGGACGGGAGGTGCTGAAGCTTTCTTT. It translates to CASSGTGGAEAFF.

J is TRBJ1-5 and V is TRBV23-1; D unresolved. TRBV23-1 is classed as an ORF, of uncertain function. With 4 bases removed from V and 6 bases from J, the gap between germline ends came to 22 bases. The CDR3 covers 17 residues. The CDR3 protein is CASSLGAAGRCGQPQHF. DNA of the CDR3: TGCGCCAGCAGTCTGGGAGCTGCCGGAAGGTGCGGTCAGCCCCAGCATTTT.

This clone was found once. The CDR3 region has the DNA TGTGCCAGCAGCGGGACTAATGAGCAGTTCTTC. This sequence encodes CASSGTNEQFF. This chain uses TRBV7-9 with TRBJ2-1, with D perhaps TRBD2 (6 bases). There are 11 residues in the CDR3. CDR1 and CDR2 from the germline V gene are SEHNR and FQNEAQ (reference sequence). Trimming removed 5 bases at V and 7 bases at J, with 6 bases between.

The table lists this clone with a few counts. The gene calls are TRBV27 and TRBJ1-2; TRBD1 matches at 7 bases. Germline V gene data show CDR1 as MNHEY and CDR2 as SMNVEV (reference sequence). V shed 5 bases, J shed 6 bases, and the junction held 6 bases outside the gene matches. This CDR3 region has 13 residues. The CDR3: CASSPGQLHGYTF. The CDR3 DNA reads as TGTGCCAGCAGTCCGGGACAGCTTCATGGCTACACCTTC.

The chain uses TRBV7-8 and TRBJ2-2; 10 bases match TRBD2. The length of the CDR3 is 16 residues. Germline CDR1 is SGHVS and CDR2 is FQNEAQ. V dropped 5 bases and J dropped 1; count of bases not matched to a gene: 4. CDR3 DNA: TGTGCCAGCAGCATACGACTAGCGGGGAACACCGGGGAGCTGTTTTTT. Amino acid sequence: CASSIRLAGNTGELFF.

V usage is TRBV4-1 and J usage is TRBJ2-1; D call uncertain. This CDR3 is built from 12 residues. Trimming removed 5 bases at V and 4 bases at J, with 6 bases between. CDR1 and CDR2 (germline): MGHRA, YSYEKL. The CDR3 protein is CASSAQYNEQFF. CDR3 bases: TGCGCCAGCAGCGCGCAATACAATGAGCAGTTCTTC.

The chain recombines TRBV9 with TRBJ2-3; 8 nucleotides agree with TRBD2. The V segment lost 0 bases and the J segment 3 bases; nucleotides outside the gene matches: 6. CDR3 size: 16 residues. CDR1 is SGDLS, CDR2 YYNGEE, per germline. The CDR3 loop reads CASSVAHGGVTDTQYF. In nucleotides, the CDR3 is TGTGCCAGCAGCGTAGCGCACGGGGGGGTGACAGATACGCAGTATTTT. The whole variable domain, remainder taken from reference TRBV9 and TRBJ2-3, is DSGVTQTPKHLITATGQRVTLRCSPRSGDLSVYWYQQSLDQGLQFLIQYYNGEERAKGNILERFSAQQFPDLHSELNLSSLELGDSALYFCASSVAHGGVTDTQYFGPGTRLTVL.

The chain links TRBV9 to TRBJ2-7; tentatively, D is TRBD2 (7 bases). The CDR3 sequence is 14 residues long. Trimming shortened V by 3 bases and J by 3 bases, and 13 bases separated the two germline ends. CDR1 is SGDLS and CDR2 is YYNGEE in the germline V gene. The CDR3 DNA sequence: TGTGCCAGCAGCGCCGGGGGGCCTCTCTACGAGCAGTACTTC. This translates into CASSAGGPLYEQYF. The complete variable domain, with remaining parts taken from reference TRBV9 and TRBJ2-7, reads DSGVTQTPKHLITATGQRVTLRCSPRSGDLSVYWYQQSLDQGLQFLIQYYNGEERAKGNILERFSAQQFPDLHSELNLSSLELGDSALYFCASSAGGPLYEQYFGPGTRLTVT.

This clone was counted once. The gene calls are TRBV9 and TRBJ1-3; D gene unclear. Germline loops: CDR1 SGDLS, CDR2 YYNGEE. Trimming took 1 base from V and 4 from J, leaving 9 bases between them. The CDR3 is 14 amino acids. In DNA form, the CDR3 reads TGTGCCAGCAGCGTATCCCCTTTCGGAAACACCATATATTTT. It translates to CASSVSPFGNTIYF.

The CDR3 loop reads CASSLADRMNTEAFF. CDR3 DNA sequence: TGCGCCAGCAGCTTGGCGGACAGGATGAACACTGAAGCTTTCTTT. This rearrangement joins TRBV5-1 to TRBJ1-1, with 7 positions matching TRBD1. The junction had 2 bases not matched to a gene; V was cut back by 0 bases and J by 0 bases. Germline lookup yields CDR1 SGHRS and CDR2 YFSETQ. The CDR3 extends over 15 amino acids.

This chain uses TRBV6-5 with TRBJ1-1; D possibly corresponds to TRBD1 (5 bases). The CDR3 extends over 14 amino acids. V was pared by 7 bases and J by 1 base, with 13 bases between. The V gene's germline CDR1 is MNHEY and CDR2 SVGAGI. As DNA, the CDR3 is TGTGCCAGCACTGCCCAGGGATCGAACACTGAAGCTTTCTTT. Its protein product is CASTAQGSNTEAFF.

This clone occurred a few times. The genes are TRBV19 and TRBJ1-1; weak D call: TRBD1 (6 bases). In germline, CDR1 is LNHDA, CDR2 SQIVND (reference sequence). Trimming took 2 bases from V and 4 from J, leaving 17 bases between them. This CDR3 is built from 16 residues. CDR3 sequence: CASSIKGLQGATEAFF. The CDR3, as DNA: TGTGCCAGTAGTATAAAGGGGCTACAGGGTGCCACTGAAGCTTTCTTT.

The V gene is TRBV19, the J gene TRBJ2-2; 9 bases map to TRBD1. This CDR3 comprises 18 residues. The trim removed 6 bases at V and 2 bases at J, leaving 13 bases unmatched. Per germline, CDR1 LNHDA and CDR2 SQIVND (reference sequence). For the CDR3, the DNA is TGTGCCAGTAGGCCCCACTCGACGACAGGGGGAAACACCGGGGAGCTGTTTTTT. This encodes CASRPHSTTGGNTGELFF.

The chain uses TRBV27 and TRBJ2-1; 9 bases map to TRBD1. After removal of 3 bases from V and 6 bases from J, the junction contained 6 bases not matched to a gene. Looked up from germline, CDR1 is MNHEY and CDR2 is SMNVEV (reference sequence). CDR3 length equals 15 residues. CDR3: CASSLEDRGGNEQFF. The CDR3 DNA is TGTGCCAGCAGTTTGGAGGACAGGGGCGGCAATGAGCAGTTCTTC.

The rearrangement links TRBV10-3 to TRBJ1-5; D remains ambiguous. The CDR3 is 15 residues long. Trimming stripped 3 bases from V and 4 bases from J, with 13 bases between. From germline, CDR1 is ENHRY and CDR2 SYGVKD. DNA of the CDR3: TGTGCCATCAGTGAAGCGGGAACGGGAAATCAGCCCCAGCATTTT. Translated: CAISEAGTGNQPQHF.

This chain uses TRBV6-5 with TRBJ2-5; 10 positions agree with TRBD2. Germline assignment: CDR1 MNHEY and CDR2 SVGAGI. CDR3 length equals 16 residues. J was trimmed by 5 bases and V by 2 bases; bases with no gene match: 8. The chain's CDR3 is CASSYLSGGGSETQYF. The CDR3 DNA sequence: TGTGCCAGCAGTTACCTCAGCGGGGGGGGCTCTGAGACCCAGTACTTC.

This chain uses TRBV7-3 with TRBJ2-1; tentatively, D is TRBD1 (5 bases). Germline V CDR1 and CDR2: SGHTA, FQGTGA. Deletions cut 2 bases from V and 0 bases from J, with 8 bases between. This CDR3 comprises 15 residues. This CDR3 is CASSLARDSYNEQFF. In nucleotides, the CDR3 is TGTGCCAGCAGCTTAGCCAGGGACTCCTACAATGAGCAGTTCTTC.

The CDR3 coding sequence is TGTGCCAGCAGCTTAGGCCGGGGGAAGTGGGAAAAACTGTTTTTT. This gives the protein CASSLGRGKWEKLFF. The rearrangement links TRBV11-2 to TRBJ1-4, with D perhaps TRBD1 (5 bases). The germline V gene encodes CDR1 SGHAT and CDR2 FQNNGV. The V and J ends lost 1 base and 8 bases respectively, with 14 bases between them. This CDR3 has 15 amino acids.

The chain links TRBV5-6 to TRBJ1-2; D might be TRBD1 (5 bases). The CDR3 sequence is 13 residues long. Trimming took off 0 bases at V and 4 bases at J, with 7 bases between the two ends. Germline V gene data show CDR1 as SGHDT and CDR2 as YYEEEE. In DNA, the CDR3 is TGTGCCAGCAGCTTGGGGGGGGGCTATGGCTACACCTTC. Translated: CASSLGGGYGYTF. The full variable domain, its missing parts supplied by reference TRBV5-6 and TRBJ1-2, is DAGVTQSPTHLIKTRGQQVTLRCSPKSGHDTVSWYQQALGQGPQFIFQYYEEEERQRGNFPDRFSGHQFPNYSSELNVNALLLGDSALYLCASSLGGGYGYTFGSGTRLTVV.

This clone was detected only once. The rearrangement uses TRBV5-4 and TRBJ2-7; D is perhaps TRBD2 (6 bases). CDR3 size: 13 residues. The germline gives CDR1 SGHNT, CDR2 YYREEE (reference sequence). V shed 5 bases and J shed 6 bases, with 15 bases lying between them. CDR3 in amino acids: CASSRETSGEQYF. DNA for the CDR3: TGTGCCAGCAGTCGGGAGACTAGTGGCGAGCAGTACTTC.

The gene calls are TRBV5-5 and TRBJ1-2, with 9 bases that match TRBD1. The CDR3 has 15 residues. V lost 2 bases to trimming and J lost 4 bases; unmatched junction nucleotides: 6. Germline V lookup: CDR1 SGHKS, CDR2 YYEKEE (reference sequence). The DNA for the CDR3 is TGTGCCAGCAGCTTCCCGGACAGGGGAACCTATGGCTACACCTTC. As protein: CASSFPDRGTYGYTF.

This clone was counted between two and nine times. This chain joins TRBV19 and TRBJ1-2, with a possible D match to TRBD1 (6 bases). Trimming took 4 bases from V and 8 from J, leaving 20 bases between them. The CDR3 spans 15 residues. The germline CDR1 and CDR2 sequences are LNHDA and SQIVND (reference sequence). The CDR3 here is CASSTDHQGWRGYTF. The CDR3 DNA follows: TGTGCCAGTAGTACCGATCATCAGGGGTGGAGGGGCTACACCTTC. The variable domain in full, completed from reference TRBV19 and TRBJ1-2, reads DGGITQSPKYLFRKEGQNVTLSCEQNLNHDAMYWYRQDPGQGLRLIYYSQIVNDFQKGDIAEGYSVSREKKESFPLTVTSAQKNPTAFYLCASSTDHQGWRGYTFGSGTRLTVV.

This rearrangement joins TRBV15 to TRBJ2-1, with 10 positions matching TRBD1. Germline trimming cut 9 bases from V and 1 base from J; bases unmatched to any gene: 6. Germline V lookup: CDR1 LNHNV, CDR2 YYDKDF (reference sequence). CDR3 length equals 15 residues. CDR3 nucleotides: TGTGCCACTACAAGGGACAGGGGTTCCTACAATGAGCAGTTCTTC. Translating gives CATTRDRGSYNEQFF.

V is TRBV19 and J is TRBJ2-7; possibly TRBD2 for D (5 bases). V lost 3 bases and J lost 7, with 19 bases in between. The length of the CDR3 is 15 residues. Germline lookup yields CDR1 LNHDA and CDR2 SQIVND (reference sequence). CDR3 nucleotide sequence: TGTGCCAGTAGTATCTCTCGGTCAGAGGGCAGGGAGCAGTACTTC. Translation: CASSISRSEGREQYF.

The rearrangement links TRBV6-6 to TRBJ1-2, with D maybe TRBD1 (6 bases). Looked up from germline, CDR1 is MNHNY and CDR2 is SVGAGI (reference sequence). This CDR3 comprises 12 residues. Between the trimmed V and J ends, which lost 6 bases and 3 bases, there was a span of 8 bases. The CDR3 region has the DNA TGTGCCAGCAGGTCAGGGGACTATGGCTACACCTTC. Protein product: CASRSGDYGYTF.

In its sample, this clone was seen a few times. The V and J genes are TRBV19 and TRBJ1-5; 8 nucleotides line up with TRBD1. The CDR3 has 15 residues. CDR1 is LNHDA and CDR2 is SQIVND in the germline V gene (reference sequence). With 3 bases clipped from V and 5 bases from J, the junction kept 6 bases outside the gene matches. The CDR3 nucleotides read TGTGCCAGTAGTATTTGGGCGGACAGGGATCAGCCCCAGCATTTT. Translation: CASSIWADRDQPQHF.

This chain uses TRBV5-5 with TRBJ1-2; unclear D gene. The V and J ends lost 3 bases and 4 bases respectively, with 16 bases between them. This CDR3 has 15 amino acids. Germline V gives CDR1 SGHKS, CDR2 YYEKEE (reference sequence). CDR3: CASSYDTYIRYGYTF. The CDR3 DNA sequence: TGTGCCAGCAGCTATGACACTTACATCCGCTATGGCTACACCTTC.

This chain uses TRBV29-1 with TRBJ2-1; maybe TRBD1 (6 bases). The CDR3 runs 12 residues. Germline CDR1 reads SQVTM; CDR2 reads ANQGSEA. Trimming removed 6 bases at V and 6 bases at J, with 12 bases between. CDR3 loop: CSVDGQSNEQFF. As DNA, the CDR3 is TGCAGCGTCGATGGACAGAGCAATGAGCAGTTCTTC.